Reported below is one T cell receptor beta chain. Its antigen is as yet unknown. The sample originates from a study of T cell responses to AZD1222 COVID-19 vaccine. General study results and limits: Mostly white British, mostly female donors; authors suggested clonal diversity may be underestimated.

Trimming removed 2 bases from V and 4 bases from J, with 10 bases in between. CDR3 size: 13 residues. Germline-derived CDR1 and CDR2 are SGHRS and YFSETQ. Produced via immunoSEQ multiplex PCR; TCRdb's table is partial and in-frame only. The data show roughly 180,000 clones, 85% to 95% seen once. This clonotype was sampled from an adult in good health. Sample: peripheral blood, taken on day 0 of AZD1222 vaccination. The chain recombines TRBV5-1 with TRBJ2-7, with a weak D call TRBD2 (5 bases). In DNA form, the CDR3 reads TGCGCCAGCAGCTTTAGCGACGGGTACGAGCAGTACTTC. Translating gives CASSFSDGYEQYF.